This T cell receptor beta chain was captured in a study of siplizumab effects on memory and regulatory T cells. Study results and limitations: Apparently more diverse than memory cells, naive T cells also seemed major alloresponse contributors.

The repertoire was sequenced with immunoSEQ multiplex PCR; TCRdb's copy has only in-frame clones and lacks some. The sample consists of some 41,000 clones, 70% to 90% of them appearing once. Donor pairs, a few in total, had unstimulated naive, memory, effector memory and TEMRA subsets sequenced. The CDR3 sequence is 15 residues long. CDR1 and CDR2 from the germline V gene are SGHDT and YYEEEE. The V segment lost 2 bases and the J segment 5 bases; nucleotides outside the gene matches: 5. A remark on this clone: Its antigen is as yet unknown.

The sequence derives from a human donor in good health. The chain employs TRBV5-6 and TRBJ2-1; 9 bases are shared with TRBD1. Sample: naive CD4+ T cells sorted from blood. In nucleotides, the CDR3 is TGTGCCAGCAGCTTCCGGGACAGGGTCCACAATGAGCAGTTCTTC. Translation gives CASSFRDRVHNEQFF. The complete variable domain, with remaining parts taken from reference TRBV5-6 and TRBJ2-1, reads DAGVTQSPTHLIKTRGQQVTLRCSPKSGHDTVSWYQQALGQGPQFIFQYYEEEERQRGNFPDRFSGHQFPNYSSELNVNALLLGDSALYLCASSFRDRVHNEQFFGPGTRLTVL.